What follows are 28 T cell receptor beta chains derived from one specimen sequenced in a study of OX40 agonist ivuxolimab in advanced cancers. Produced via immunoSEQ multiplex PCR; TCRdb's table is partial and in-frame only. This sample has some 99,000 clones, with 80% to 95% found just once. Specimen: CD4+ or CD8+ T cells sorted from blood, collected in a trial of the OX40 agonist ivuxolimab. These receptors were obtained from an adult with an advanced solid tumor such as melanoma, head and neck, liver or kidney cancer.

This chain connects TRBV4-1 to TRBJ2-7, with D unresolved. Germline-derived CDR1 and CDR2 are MGHRA and YSYEKL. Trimming cost V 0 bases and J 4 bases, with 10 bases left between them. The CDR3 has 14 amino acids. As DNA, the CDR3 is TGCGCCAGCAGCCAAGATCCAGGAATTTACGAGCAGTACTTC. Protein sequence: CASSQDPGIYEQYF.

The V call is TRBV9, the J call TRBJ2-3, with 11 positions matching TRBD2. The germline gives CDR1 SGDLS, CDR2 YYNGEE. V was pared by 4 bases and J by 6 bases, with 10 bases of the junction left unmatched. The CDR3 contains 16 residues. Here the CDR3 reads CASSSQGASGRDTQYF. CDR3 bases: TGTGCCAGCAGCTCCCAAGGGGCTAGCGGGAGGGATACGCAGTATTTT.

The rearrangement links TRBV19 to TRBJ1-1; 9 positions match TRBD1. This CDR3 has 15 residues. The V and J ends lost 5 bases and 1 base, in that order; junction bases with no gene match: 5. CDR1 and CDR2 (germline): LNHDA, SQIVND (reference sequence). The DNA of the CDR3 is TGTGCCAGTAGTGGACCGGGACAGGGGAACACTGAAGCTTTCTTT. Translated: CASSGPGQGNTEAFF.

The genes are TRBV7-8 and TRBJ1-1; maybe TRBD1 (5 bases). Germline CDR1 SGHVS, CDR2 FQNEAQ. The CDR3 is 14 amino acids. V lost 1 base, J lost 5 bases, and 11 bases lay in between. In DNA form, the CDR3 reads TGTGCCAGCAGCTTAGTCGGGGGAGGTACTGAAGCTTTCTTT. Translated: CASSLVGGGTEAFF.

The count of this clone is one. The V and J genes are TRBV6-5 and TRBJ2-7; 8 bases line up with TRBD1. This CDR3 region has 14 residues. V lost 1 base to trimming and J lost 3 bases; unmatched junction nucleotides: 2. Germline CDR1 and CDR2: MNHEY and SVGAGI. The CDR3 loop reads CASSYYRGDYEQYF. The CDR3 region has the DNA TGTGCCAGCAGTTACTACAGGGGGGACTACGAGCAGTACTTC.

The chain uses TRBV28 and TRBJ2-3, with 11 bases aligning to TRBD2. Unmatched junction bases numbered 3, after V lost 5 bases and J lost 2 bases. Germline-derived CDR1 and CDR2 are MDHEN and SYDVKM. The CDR3 totals 15 residues. This CDR3 reads CASSPGLAATDTQYF. In nucleotides, the CDR3 is TGTGCCAGCAGTCCGGGACTAGCGGCCACAGATACGCAGTATTTT.

The chain combines TRBV6-1 with TRBJ2-4; the match to TRBD2 covers 13 bases. The CDR3 sequence is 17 residues long. Germline CDR1 is MNHNS and CDR2 is SASEGT. V dropped 4 bases and J dropped 7; count of bases not matched to a gene: 10. The CDR3, as DNA: TGTGCCAGCAGTGCGACCGGACTAGCGGGGGAAGGGAACATTCAGTACTTC. Translation gives CASSATGLAGEGNIQYF.

The chain uses TRBV6-5 and TRBJ1-2, with TRBD1 matching over 8 bases. Germline V CDR1 and CDR2: MNHEY, SVGAGI. V trimming: 6 bases; J trimming: 6 bases; junction bases outside the gene matches: 6. This CDR3 is 13 amino acids long. CDR3 loop: CASRSTGEDGYTF. CDR3 DNA: TGTGCCAGCAGATCGACAGGGGAGGATGGCTACACCTTC.

The CDR3 loop is CASSLRRPSYNEQFF. In nucleotides, the CDR3 is TGTGCCAGCAGTTTAAGGCGTCCCTCCTACAATGAGCAGTTCTTC. The rearrangement joins TRBV27 to TRBJ2-1; no definite D call. The V gene's germline CDR1 is MNHEY and CDR2 SMNVEV (reference sequence). The CDR3 consists of 15 residues. Trimming removed 2 bases from V and 0 bases from J, with 8 bases in between.

This clone was recorded only once. The chain uses TRBV10-3 and TRBJ1-4; 10 bases fit TRBD1. Germline-derived CDR1 and CDR2 are ENHRY and SYGVKD. The CDR3 runs 14 residues. With V trimmed by 5 bases and J by 4 bases, 1 base remained unmatched. Here the CDR3 reads CAISRDRGNEKLFF. As DNA, the CDR3 is TGTGCCATCAGTCGGGACAGGGGTAATGAAAAACTGTTTTTT.

This clone is a singleton in its sample. The chain links TRBV5-1 to TRBJ1-6; D perhaps matches TRBD1 (6 bases). There are 14 residues in the CDR3. CDR1 SGHRS and CDR2 YFSETQ come from the germline V gene. The V and J ends lost 6 bases and 10 bases respectively, with 17 bases between them. This chain's CDR3 is CASKGGAEESPLHF. The CDR3 DNA is TGCGCCAGCAAGGGGGGTGCGGAGGAATCACCCCTCCACTTT.

The chain has TRBV9 and TRBJ2-7; D is possibly TRBD1 (5 bases). Per germline, CDR1 SGDLS and CDR2 YYNGEE. The CDR3 is made up of 15 amino acids. V dropped 0 bases and J dropped 4 bases, with 14 bases sitting between them. This chain's CDR3 is CASSVGGQGAYEQYF. The DNA for the CDR3 is TGTGCCAGCAGCGTAGGGGGCCAAGGGGCTTACGAGCAGTACTTC.

The chain carries TRBV6-6 and TRBJ2-7, with 9 bases matching TRBD1. The V gene end was trimmed by 3 bases and the J gene end by 4 bases; junction bases not matched to a gene: 4. This CDR3 has 14 residues. Germline values: CDR1 MNHNY, CDR2 SVGAGI (reference sequence). CDR3 amino acids: CASSYRDRDYEQYF. In DNA, the CDR3 is TGTGCCAGCAGTTATCGGGACAGGGATTACGAGCAGTACTTC.

The CDR3: CASSPFRGPGWGTQHF. Here the CDR3 DNA reads TGTGCCAGCAGCCCTTTTCGGGGGCCCGGATGGGGGACCCAGCATTTT. The genes are TRBV28 and TRBJ1-5; possibly TRBD1 for D (6 bases). From germline, CDR1 is MDHEN and CDR2 SYDVKM. This CDR3 comprises 16 residues. V was trimmed by 6 bases and J by 11 bases, leaving 26 bases between them.

This clone was seen once. This chain joins TRBV9 and TRBJ1-2; 10 nucleotides agree with TRBD1. This CDR3 has 17 amino acids. Trimming took 0 bases from V and 2 from J; bases not matched to a gene: 7. Germline V gene lookup returns CDR1 SGDLS and CDR2 YYNGEE. DNA of the CDR3: TGTGCCAGCAGCGTAGGGCCGGGACAGGGGCCAAACTATGGCTACACCTTC. It encodes CASSVGPGQGPNYGYTF.

The V call is TRBV18, the J call TRBJ2-7; TRBD1 matches 7 bases. With 1 base clipped from V and 0 bases from J, the junction kept 3 bases outside the gene matches. The CDR3 is made up of 15 amino acids. Germline V lookup: CDR1 KGHSH, CDR2 LQKENI. The chain's CDR3 is CASSPRDRASYEQYF. The CDR3 nucleotides read TGTGCCAGCTCACCACGAGACAGGGCCTCCTACGAGCAGTACTTC.

The J gene is TRBJ2-1, the V gene TRBV7-6; the match to TRBD2 covers 8 bases. Trimming at V came to 5 bases and at J to 1 base, leaving 4 bases not matched to a gene. Germline V lookup: CDR1 SGHVS, CDR2 FNYEAQ. The CDR3 runs 15 residues. The CDR3 DNA reads as TGTGCCAGCAGCCTAATAGCGGGATCCTACAATGAGCAGTTCTTC. This sequence encodes CASSLIAGSYNEQFF.

The chain carries TRBV28 and TRBJ1-4; TRBD1 might be the D (5 bases). CDR1 is MDHEN and CDR2 is SYDVKM in the germline V gene. Trimming shortened V by 6 bases and J by 8 bases, and 13 bases separated the two germline ends. The CDR3 length is 13 residues. CDR3 sequence: CASRMTATEKLFF. Here the CDR3 DNA reads TGTGCCAGCAGGATGACAGCGACCGAAAAACTGTTTTTT.

The chain joins TRBV6-6 to TRBJ2-7; 7 nucleotides agree with TRBD1. This CDR3 is built from 16 residues. The germline V gene has CDR1 MNHNY and CDR2 SVGAGI (reference sequence). Trimming at V came to 0 bases and at J to 5 bases, leaving 10 bases not matched to a gene. CDR3 bases: TGTGCCAGCAGTTACTCGGCCACCGACAGGGCGGACGAGCAGTACTTC. This gives the protein CASSYSATDRADEQYF.

The chain carries TRBV6-6 and TRBJ1-1; TRBD1 is a possible D gene (5 bases). Germline CDR1 is MNHNY and CDR2 is SVGAGI (reference sequence). This CDR3 spans 15 amino acids. The germline V and J ends were trimmed by 6 bases and 5 bases, with 19 bases remaining between them. The CDR3 nucleotides read TGTGCCAGCAGCCCAGCCCCCCAGGGCACGACTGAAGCTTTCTTT. This sequence encodes CASSPAPQGTTEAFF.

The chain is built from TRBV6-1 and TRBJ1-5, with D possibly TRBD1 on 5 matching bases. This CDR3 contains 16 residues. The V gene lost 4 bases and the J gene lost 6 bases, with 19 bases spanning the gap. Germline CDR1 MNHNS, CDR2 SASEGT. The CDR3 spells CASSGGLGEGVQPQHF. CDR3 sequence (DNA): TGTGCCAGCAGTGGGGGGTTAGGGGAGGGCGTTCAGCCCCAGCATTTT.

The chain uses TRBV18 and TRBJ2-2; D uncertain. This CDR3 comprises 13 residues. V gave up 4 bases and J gave up 1 base, with 4 bases separating them. From germline, CDR1 is KGHSH and CDR2 LQKENI. CDR3 DNA: TGTGCCAGCTCACGGGGGAACACCGGGGAGCTGTTTTTT. Its translation is CASSRGNTGELFF.

This clone is a singleton in its sample. The chain links TRBV4-3 to TRBJ2-3; 10 bases align to TRBD1. Germline values: CDR1 LGHNA, CDR2 YSLEER. The CDR3 sequence is 16 residues long. V trimming: 5 bases; J trimming: 1 base; junction bases outside the gene matches: 6. The CDR3 DNA reads as TGCGCCAGCAGCGAAGTAGGACAGGGGGGCACAGATACGCAGTATTTT. Its protein is CASSEVGQGGTDTQYF.

The chain is built from TRBV7-3 and TRBJ2-2; D gene uncertain. CDR3 length: 14 amino acids. Trimming removed 6 bases from V and 6 bases from J, with 14 bases in between. The germline V gene has CDR1 SGHTA and CDR2 FQGTGA. The CDR3 is CASRPNNGAGELFF. The CDR3 coding sequence is TGTGCCAGCAGGCCGAACAACGGCGCCGGGGAGCTGTTTTTT.

The chain couples TRBV11-2 to TRBJ2-5; 16 bases align to TRBD2. V gave up 3 bases and J gave up 7 bases; unmatched junction bases: 8. CDR1 is SGHAT and CDR2 is FQNNGV in the germline V gene. The CDR3 loop spans 17 amino acids. In nucleotides, the CDR3 is TGTGCCAGCAGCTTGGACAGGGGACTAGCGGGAGGGTGGACCCAGTACTTC. Protein product: CASSLDRGLAGGWTQYF.

The chain joins TRBV2 to TRBJ1-1, with 9 bases that match TRBD1. V dropped 6 bases and J dropped 3; count of bases not matched to a gene: 8. The CDR3 contains 15 residues. Germline CDR1 and CDR2: SNHLY and FYNNEI. The CDR3 bases are TGTGCCAGCAGATCCCTGACAGGGGGGGACACTGAAGCTTTCTTT. Translating it yields CASRSLTGGDTEAFF.

V and J are TRBV2 and TRBJ2-5; 9 positions match TRBD2. V lost 6 bases, J lost 2 bases, and 7 bases stayed unmatched. There are 15 residues in the CDR3. Germline CDR1 and CDR2: SNHLY and FYNNEI. The chain's CDR3 is CASSGQLAGQETQYF. The CDR3 DNA reads as TGTGCCAGCAGCGGCCAGCTAGCGGGGCAAGAGACCCAGTACTTC.

V and J are TRBV28 and TRBJ2-5; no clear D. Gene TRBJ2-7 matches the end of the DNA better, so the J call may be wrong. From germline, CDR1 is MDHEN and CDR2 SYDVKM. The CDR3 consists of 14 residues. Here the CDR3 DNA reads TGTGCCAGCAGTTTCCCGGGCGGTGCCTACGAGCAGTACTTC. It specifies CASSFPGGAYEQYF.